The TCR beta chain described here comes from a study of cytomegalovirus exposure and HLA in healthy donors. Broader study findings: In a later analysis, CMV-associated beta chains were mostly HLA-associated, it appeared. Segments of the TCR beta V type were, in most cases, productive about 87% or about 30% of the time in an earlier analysis.

The CDR3 is 14 residues long. Trimming stripped 4 bases from V and 6 bases from J, with 16 bases between. The germline CDR1 and CDR2 sequences are SNHLY and FYNNEI. PCR was performed using 60 Vbeta and 13 Jbeta primers. Authors' data handling: Unique TCR beta chains numbered about 72 million in a later analysis, with around 12 million shared. The data were produced by immunoSEQ multiplex PCR, yet TCRdb's version contains in-frame clones alone and is incomplete. That table supplies the V and J calls and clone size; D and trimming were determined from the DNA. The sample has about 140,000 clones; roughly 77% are singletons. A note on this clone: The antigen is undetermined.

Sequencing was carried out using PBMCs. The receptor comes from a woman in her 30s in good health and CMV-seronegative. This chain uses TRBV2 with TRBJ2-7; D gene unclear. CDR3 in DNA: TGTGCCAGCAGTGTCGATCCTGGTCTTAGCGAGCAGTACGTC. Its protein product is CASSVDPGLSEQYV.